These 10 T cell receptor beta chains were all obtained from the same sample, sequenced in a study of a mutant IDH1 vaccine in newly diagnosed glioma. Some clones are missing from TCRdb's copy, which holds only in-frame ones; the method was immunoSEQ multiplex PCR. The table lists about 40,000 clones, 90% to 95% of them singletons, with around 2.8% in the top ten. These receptors have no known antigen. Time point denoted: week 5, during vaccination. Topical imiquimod was applied with each vaccine dose, which held 300 ug of mutant IDH1 20-mer peptide. The sequencing used PBMCs, collected from a glioma patient whose treatment included an IDH1 peptide vaccine. Receptors originate from a man aged 50 to 60 with glioma.

The chain employs TRBV30 and TRBJ1-3; TRBD1 might be the D (5 bases). Germline V gene lookup returns CDR1 GTSNPN and CDR2 SVGIG (reference sequence). V shed 5 bases and J shed 2 bases, with 13 bases lying between them. The CDR3 consists of 14 residues. CDR3 sequence: CAWGPGGAGNTIYF. The CDR3 DNA reads TGTGCCTGGGGGCCGGGGGGGGCTGGAAACACCATATATTTT. The full variable domain, rest sourced from reference TRBV30 and TRBJ1-3, is SQTIHQWPATLVQPVGSPLSLECTVEGTSNPNLYWYRQAAGRGLQLLFYSVGIGQISSEVPQNLSASRPQDRQFILSSKKLLLSDSGFYLCAWGPGGAGNTIYFGEGSWLTVV.

The chain recombines TRBV28 with TRBJ1-1, with no clear D. Germline V gene sequence: CDR1 MDHEN, CDR2 SYDVKM. The CDR3 contains 13 residues. V was shortened by 3 bases and J by 6 bases, with 11 bases between the two germline ends. The CDR3 loop reads CASSFTSTAEAFF. The CDR3 DNA reads TGTGCCAGCAGTTTTACGTCTACCGCTGAAGCTTTCTTT.

V is TRBV15 and J is TRBJ1-4, with a tentative D call TRBD1 (6 bases). The germline V gene encodes CDR1 LNHNV and CDR2 YYDKDF (reference sequence). This CDR3 spans 14 amino acids. Trimming cost V 5 bases and J 5 bases, with 12 bases left between them. CDR3 in amino acids: CATSHRQANEKLFF. CDR3 nucleotide sequence: TGTGCCACCAGCCATCGACAGGCCAATGAAAAACTGTTTTTT.

The chain carries TRBV25-1 and TRBJ2-7, with TRBD1 matching over 9 bases. Germline V gene data show CDR1 as MGHDK and CDR2 as SYGVNS. The V gene end was trimmed by 4 bases and the J gene end by 1 base; junction bases not matched to a gene: 5. This CDR3 spans 15 amino acids. The CDR3 nucleotides are TGTGCCAGCAGTGGGGCCGGGACAGGGTCCTACGAGCAGTACTTC. This codes for CASSGAGTGSYEQYF.

The rearrangement uses TRBV19 and TRBJ2-7; TRBD1 matches 7 bases. The CDR3 runs 13 residues. V dropped 4 bases and J dropped 3; count of bases not matched to a gene: 3. The germline V gene encodes CDR1 LNHDA and CDR2 SQIVND (reference sequence). The CDR3 here is CASSRRQGYEQYF. The CDR3 nucleotides are TGTGCCAGTAGTAGGAGACAGGGCTACGAGCAGTACTTC.

The chain couples TRBV25-1 to TRBJ1-6; D remains unclear. Looked up from germline, CDR1 is MGHDK and CDR2 is SYGVNS. Trimming shortened V by 7 bases and J by 11 bases, and 12 bases separated the two germline ends. This CDR3 comprises 12 residues. The CDR3 DNA follows: TGTGCCAGCAATAGTGGGAGGACACCCCTCCACTTT. Its protein is CASNSGRTPLHF.

V and J are TRBV11-2 and TRBJ1-3; perhaps TRBD1 as D (5 bases). The germline V and J ends were trimmed by 5 bases and 4 bases, with 21 bases remaining between them. There are 17 residues in the CDR3. Germline V gene lookup returns CDR1 SGHAT and CDR2 FQNNGV. CDR3 region: CASSPLATPGTGNTIYF. The CDR3 nucleotides are TGTGCCAGCAGCCCCCTGGCGACCCCGGGGACCGGAAACACCATATATTTT.

There are a few counts of this clone. The J gene is TRBJ1-1, the V gene TRBV18, with TRBD1 as a possible D gene (5 bases). The CDR3 is 16 amino acids. CDR1 is KGHSH and CDR2 is LQKENI in the germline V gene. V was clipped by 2 bases and J by 1 base, with 14 bases between them. The CDR3, as DNA: TGTGCCAGCTCACCATACCTGCGAGGACAGAACACTGAAGCTTTCTTT. It codes for CASSPYLRGQNTEAFF.

The chain links TRBV29-1 to TRBJ2-3, with D possibly being TRBD1 (6 bases). V was shortened by 4 bases and J by 6 bases, with 14 bases between the two germline ends. The CDR3 loop spans 13 amino acids. CDR1 is SQVTM, CDR2 ANQGSEA, per germline. The CDR3 sequence is CSVVGGFSDTQYF. The CDR3 nucleotides are TGCAGCGTTGTTGGGGGCTTTAGTGATACGCAGTATTTT.

The chain combines TRBV9 with TRBJ2-3; TRBD1 is a possible D gene (7 bases). Looked up from germline, CDR1 is SGDLS and CDR2 is YYNGEE. V gave up 4 bases and J gave up 2 bases, with 14 bases separating them. The length of the CDR3 is 15 residues. DNA of the CDR3: TGTGCCAGCAGCCCGCGGGACAGACTCACAGATACGCAGTATTTT. Its translation is CASSPRDRLTDTQYF.